This TCR beta chain was sequenced during a study of cytomegalovirus exposure and HLA in healthy donors. This CDR3 has 13 amino acids. Trimming removed 2 bases from V and 2 bases from J, with 4 bases in between. Germline values: CDR1 SGHTA, CDR2 FQGNSA. Regarding this clone: As yet, its antigen is unknown. The same CDR3 can be traced to other DNA sequences in this sample.

PCR primers comprised 60 Vbeta and 13 Jbeta primers. Method: immunoSEQ multiplex PCR; TCRdb's copy keeps in-frame clones and lacks some. The data show roughly 200,000 clones, roughly four fifths seen once. Overall study findings and caveats: In a later analysis, V- and J-gene trimming of beta chains associated with a DCLRE1C missense variant, replicated independently. Later work associated over 15,000 TCR beta sequences with HLA alleles at 0.05 false discovery rate.

V and J are TRBV7-2 and TRBJ1-5; D unresolved. This receptor was taken from a woman aged 30 to 39 in good health and CMV-seropositive. The sample consisted of PBMCs. The CDR3 sequence is CASSLRGNQPQHF. The CDR3 DNA follows: TGTGCCAGCAGCTTACGGGGCAATCAGCCCCAGCATTTT.